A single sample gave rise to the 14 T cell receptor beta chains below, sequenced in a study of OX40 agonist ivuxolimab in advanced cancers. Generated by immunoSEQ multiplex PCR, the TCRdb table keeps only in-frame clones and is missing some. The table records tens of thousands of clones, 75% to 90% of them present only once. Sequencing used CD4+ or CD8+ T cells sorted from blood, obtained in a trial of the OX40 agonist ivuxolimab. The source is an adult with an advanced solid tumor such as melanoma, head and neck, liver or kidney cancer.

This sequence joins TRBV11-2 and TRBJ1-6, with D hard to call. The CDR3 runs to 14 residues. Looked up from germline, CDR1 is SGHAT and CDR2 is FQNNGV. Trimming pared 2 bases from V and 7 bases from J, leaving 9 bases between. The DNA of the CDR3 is TGTGCCAGCAGCTTAAACCTTCCCAATTCACCCCTCCACTTT. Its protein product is CASSLNLPNSPLHF.

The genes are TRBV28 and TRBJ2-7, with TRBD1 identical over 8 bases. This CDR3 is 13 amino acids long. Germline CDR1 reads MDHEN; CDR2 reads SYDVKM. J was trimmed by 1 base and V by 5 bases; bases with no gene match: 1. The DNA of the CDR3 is TGTGCCAGCAGTCGGGACAGGTCCTACGAGCAGTACGTC. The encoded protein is CASSRDRSYEQYV.

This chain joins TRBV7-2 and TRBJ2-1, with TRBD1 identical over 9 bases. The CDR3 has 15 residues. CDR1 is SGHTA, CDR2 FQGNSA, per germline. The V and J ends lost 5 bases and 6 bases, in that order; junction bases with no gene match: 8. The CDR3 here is CASSPGTGLRNEQFF. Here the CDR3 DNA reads TGTGCCAGCAGCCCCGGGACAGGGTTACGCAATGAGCAGTTCTTC.

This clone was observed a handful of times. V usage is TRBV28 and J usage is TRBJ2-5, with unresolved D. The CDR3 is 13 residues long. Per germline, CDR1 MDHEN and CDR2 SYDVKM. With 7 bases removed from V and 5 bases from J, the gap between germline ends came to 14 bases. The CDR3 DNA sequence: TGTGCCAGCACCCCTATTACCGGGGAGACCCAGTACTTC. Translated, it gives CASTPITGETQYF.

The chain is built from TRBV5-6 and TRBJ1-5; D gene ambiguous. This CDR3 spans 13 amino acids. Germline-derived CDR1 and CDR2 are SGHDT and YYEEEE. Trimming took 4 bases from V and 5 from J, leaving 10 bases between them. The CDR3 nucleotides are TGTGCCAGCAGCATCTGGACCGATCAGCCCCAGCATTTT. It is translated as CASSIWTDQPQHF.

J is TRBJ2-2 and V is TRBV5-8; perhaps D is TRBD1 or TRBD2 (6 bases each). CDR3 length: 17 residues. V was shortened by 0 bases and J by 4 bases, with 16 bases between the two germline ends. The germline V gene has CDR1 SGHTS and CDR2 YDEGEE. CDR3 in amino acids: CASSLVQGLRTTGELFF. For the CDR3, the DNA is TGTGCCAGCAGCTTGGTACAGGGACTTCGAACCACCGGGGAGCTGTTTTTT.

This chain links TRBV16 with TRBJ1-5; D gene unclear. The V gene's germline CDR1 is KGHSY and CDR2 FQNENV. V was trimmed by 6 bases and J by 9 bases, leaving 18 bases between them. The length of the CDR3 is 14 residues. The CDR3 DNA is TGTGCCAGCAGTCTTGACGGCCCTCCTTGGCCCCAGCATTTT. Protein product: CASSLDGPPWPQHF.

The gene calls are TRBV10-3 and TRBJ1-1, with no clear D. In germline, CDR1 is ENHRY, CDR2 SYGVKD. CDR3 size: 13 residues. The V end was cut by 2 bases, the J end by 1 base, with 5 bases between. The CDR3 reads CAISEKENTEAFF. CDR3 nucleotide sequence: TGTGCCATCAGTGAGAAGGAGAACACTGAAGCTTTCTTT.

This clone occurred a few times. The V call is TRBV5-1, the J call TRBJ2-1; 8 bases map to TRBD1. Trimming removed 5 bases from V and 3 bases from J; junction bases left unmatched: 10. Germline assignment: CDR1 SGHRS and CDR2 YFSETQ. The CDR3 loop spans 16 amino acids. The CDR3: CASSYDRGEGYNEQFF. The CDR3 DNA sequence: TGCGCCAGCAGTTACGACAGGGGTGAAGGCTACAATGAGCAGTTCTTC.

For the CDR3, the DNA is TGCGCCAGCAGCCAAGACGGGACAGGGTTTCAGCCCCAGCATTTT. Its translation: CASSQDGTGFQPQHF. This rearrangement joins TRBV4-3 to TRBJ1-5; 9 nucleotides agree with TRBD1. The CDR3 is 15 residues long. The V gene's germline CDR1 is LGHNA and CDR2 YSLEER. The V gene end was trimmed by 0 bases and the J gene end by 6 bases; junction bases not matched to a gene: 3.

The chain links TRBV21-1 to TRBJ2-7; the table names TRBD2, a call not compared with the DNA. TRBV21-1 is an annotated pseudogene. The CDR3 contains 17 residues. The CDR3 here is CASSKFSFGGGGHEQYF. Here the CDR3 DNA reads TGTGCCAGCAGCAAGTTCTCCTTTGGGGGAGGAGGCCACGAGCAGTACTTC.

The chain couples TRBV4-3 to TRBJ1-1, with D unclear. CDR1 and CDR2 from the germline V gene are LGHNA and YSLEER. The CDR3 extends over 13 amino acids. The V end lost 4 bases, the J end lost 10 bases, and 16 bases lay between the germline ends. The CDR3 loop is CASSPDTWMGAFF. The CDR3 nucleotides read TGCGCCAGCAGCCCAGATACATGGATGGGAGCTTTCTTT.

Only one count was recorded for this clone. The CDR3: CASSVAYNTEAFF. The CDR3 DNA reads as TGTGCCAGCAGCGTAGCCTACAACACTGAAGCTTTCTTT. This rearrangement joins TRBV9 to TRBJ1-1; no firm D call. The CDR3 contains 13 residues. Trimming removed 0 bases at V and 2 bases at J, with 5 bases between. Looked up from germline, CDR1 is SGDLS and CDR2 is YYNGEE.

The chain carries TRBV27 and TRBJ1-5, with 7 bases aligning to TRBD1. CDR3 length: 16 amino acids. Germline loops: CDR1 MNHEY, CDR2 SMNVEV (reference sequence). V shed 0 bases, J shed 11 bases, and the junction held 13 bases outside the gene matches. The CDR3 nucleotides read TGTGCCAGCAGTTTATCCGGGACAGTTCCTTTAGGGTCCCAGCATTTT. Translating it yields CASSLSGTVPLGSQHF.